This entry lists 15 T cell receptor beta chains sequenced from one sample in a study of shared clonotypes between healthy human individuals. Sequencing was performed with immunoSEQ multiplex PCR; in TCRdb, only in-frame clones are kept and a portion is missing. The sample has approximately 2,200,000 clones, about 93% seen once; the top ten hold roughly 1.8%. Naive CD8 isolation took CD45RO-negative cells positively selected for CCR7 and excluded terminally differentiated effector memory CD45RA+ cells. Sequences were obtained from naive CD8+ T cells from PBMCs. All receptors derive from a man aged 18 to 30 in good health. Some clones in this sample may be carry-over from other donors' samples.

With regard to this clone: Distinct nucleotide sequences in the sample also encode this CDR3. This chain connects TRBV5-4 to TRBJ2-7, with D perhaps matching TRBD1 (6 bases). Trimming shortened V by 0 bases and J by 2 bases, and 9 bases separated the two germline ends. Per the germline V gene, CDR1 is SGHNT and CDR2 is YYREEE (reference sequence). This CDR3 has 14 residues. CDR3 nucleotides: TGTGCCAGCAGCTTGGACAGGGCGACCTACGAGCAGTACTTC. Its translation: CASSLDRATYEQYF.

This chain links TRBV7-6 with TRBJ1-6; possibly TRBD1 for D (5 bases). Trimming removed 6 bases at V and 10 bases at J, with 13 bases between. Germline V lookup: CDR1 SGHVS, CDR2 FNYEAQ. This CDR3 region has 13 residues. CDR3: CASSDDRGSPLHF. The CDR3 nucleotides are TGTGCCAGCAGTGACGACAGAGGATCACCCCTCCACTTT.

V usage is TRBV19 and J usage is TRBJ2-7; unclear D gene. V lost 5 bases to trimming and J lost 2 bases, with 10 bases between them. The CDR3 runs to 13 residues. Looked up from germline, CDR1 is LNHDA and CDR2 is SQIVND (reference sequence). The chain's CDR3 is CASSRAGPYEQYF. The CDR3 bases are TGTGCCAGTAGTCGGGCAGGCCCCTACGAGCAGTACTTC.

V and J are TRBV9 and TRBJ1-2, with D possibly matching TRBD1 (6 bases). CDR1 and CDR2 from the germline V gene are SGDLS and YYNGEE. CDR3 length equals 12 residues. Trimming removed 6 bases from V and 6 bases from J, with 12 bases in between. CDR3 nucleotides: TGTGCCAGCACAAACAGGGCGGATGGCTACACCTTC. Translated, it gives CASTNRADGYTF.

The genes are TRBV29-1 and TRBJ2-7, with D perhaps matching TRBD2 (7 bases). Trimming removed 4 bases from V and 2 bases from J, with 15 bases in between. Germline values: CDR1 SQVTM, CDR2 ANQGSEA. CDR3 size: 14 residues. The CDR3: CSVVGQRGTYEQYF. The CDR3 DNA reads TGCAGCGTTGTCGGACAGCGGGGAACCTACGAGCAGTACTTC.

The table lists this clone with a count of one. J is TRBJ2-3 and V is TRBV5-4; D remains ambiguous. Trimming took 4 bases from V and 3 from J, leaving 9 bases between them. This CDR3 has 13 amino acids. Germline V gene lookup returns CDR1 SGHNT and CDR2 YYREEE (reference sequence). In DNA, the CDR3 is TGTGCCAGCAGCACTACCTATACAGATACGCAGTATTTT. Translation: CASSTTYTDTQYF.

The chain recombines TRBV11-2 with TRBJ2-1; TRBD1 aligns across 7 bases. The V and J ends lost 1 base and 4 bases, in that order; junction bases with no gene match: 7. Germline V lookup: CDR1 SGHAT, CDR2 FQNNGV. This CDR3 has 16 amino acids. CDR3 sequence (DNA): TGTGCCAGCAGCTTAGGTCGTGACAGGGAATACAATGAGCAGTTCTTC. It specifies CASSLGRDREYNEQFF. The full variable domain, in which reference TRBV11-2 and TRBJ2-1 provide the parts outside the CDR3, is EAGVAQSPRYKIIEKRQSVAFWCNPISGHATLYWYQQILGQGPKLLIQFQNNGVVDDSQLPKDRFSAERLKGVDSTLKIQPAKLEDSAVYLCASSLGRDREYNEQFFGPGTRLTVL.

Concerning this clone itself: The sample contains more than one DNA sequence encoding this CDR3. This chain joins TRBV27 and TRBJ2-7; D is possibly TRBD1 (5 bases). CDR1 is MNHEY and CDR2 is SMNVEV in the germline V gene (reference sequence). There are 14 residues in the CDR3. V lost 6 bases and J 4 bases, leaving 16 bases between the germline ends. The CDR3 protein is CASSLGRGGYEQYF. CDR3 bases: TGTGCCAGCAGCCTGGGGCGTGGTGGGTACGAGCAGTACTTC.

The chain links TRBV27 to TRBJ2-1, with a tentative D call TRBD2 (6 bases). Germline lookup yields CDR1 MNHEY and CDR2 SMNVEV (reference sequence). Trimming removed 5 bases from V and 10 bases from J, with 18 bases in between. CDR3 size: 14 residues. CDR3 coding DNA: TGTGCCAGCAGTGCGGCCGGGAGCGGGTTAGAGCAGTTCTTC. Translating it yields CASSAAGSGLEQFF.

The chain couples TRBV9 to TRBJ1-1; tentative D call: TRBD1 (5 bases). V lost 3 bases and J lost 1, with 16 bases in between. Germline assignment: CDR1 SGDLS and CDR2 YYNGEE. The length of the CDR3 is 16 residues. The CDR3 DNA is TGTGCCAGCAGCGGGCGTGCTGGGACTCCGAACACTGAAGCTTTCTTT. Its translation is CASSGRAGTPNTEAFF.

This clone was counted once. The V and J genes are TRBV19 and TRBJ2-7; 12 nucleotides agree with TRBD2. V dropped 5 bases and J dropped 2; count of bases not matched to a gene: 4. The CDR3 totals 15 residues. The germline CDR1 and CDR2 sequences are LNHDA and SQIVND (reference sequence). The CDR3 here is CASSARTSGTYEQYF. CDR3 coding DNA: TGTGCCAGTAGTGCAAGGACTAGCGGGACCTACGAGCAGTACTTC.

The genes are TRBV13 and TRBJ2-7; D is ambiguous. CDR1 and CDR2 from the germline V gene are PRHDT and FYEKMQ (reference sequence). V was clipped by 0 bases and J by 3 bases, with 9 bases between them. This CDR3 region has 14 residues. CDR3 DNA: TGTGCCAGCAGCTTAGGACAGTCCTACTACGAGCAGTACTTC. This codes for CASSLGQSYYEQYF.

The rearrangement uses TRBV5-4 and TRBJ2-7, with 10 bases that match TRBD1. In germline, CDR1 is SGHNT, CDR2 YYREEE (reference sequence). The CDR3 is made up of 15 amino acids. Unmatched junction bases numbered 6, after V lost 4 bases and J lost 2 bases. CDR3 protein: CASSPGTGVTYEQYF. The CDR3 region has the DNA TGTGCCAGCAGCCCAGGGACAGGGGTCACCTACGAGCAGTACTTC.

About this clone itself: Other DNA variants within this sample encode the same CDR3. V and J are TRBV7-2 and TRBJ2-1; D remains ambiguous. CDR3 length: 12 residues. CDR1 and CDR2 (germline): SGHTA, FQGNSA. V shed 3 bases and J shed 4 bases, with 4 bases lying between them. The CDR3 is CASSLRYNEQFF. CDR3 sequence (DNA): TGTGCCAGCAGCTTGCGGTACAATGAGCAGTTCTTC. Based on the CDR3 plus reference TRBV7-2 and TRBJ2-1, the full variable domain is GAGVSQSPSNKVTEKGKDVELRCDPISGHTALYWYRQSLGQGLEFLIYFQGNSAPDKSGLPSDRFSAERTGGSVSTLTIQRTQQEDSAVYLCASSLRYNEQFFGPGTRLTVL.

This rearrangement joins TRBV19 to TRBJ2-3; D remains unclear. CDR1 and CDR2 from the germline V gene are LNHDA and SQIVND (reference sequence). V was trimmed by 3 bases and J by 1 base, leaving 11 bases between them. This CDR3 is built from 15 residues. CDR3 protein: CASSIRGVGTDTQYF. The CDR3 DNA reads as TGTGCCAGTAGTATTAGAGGAGTAGGCACAGATACGCAGTATTTT.